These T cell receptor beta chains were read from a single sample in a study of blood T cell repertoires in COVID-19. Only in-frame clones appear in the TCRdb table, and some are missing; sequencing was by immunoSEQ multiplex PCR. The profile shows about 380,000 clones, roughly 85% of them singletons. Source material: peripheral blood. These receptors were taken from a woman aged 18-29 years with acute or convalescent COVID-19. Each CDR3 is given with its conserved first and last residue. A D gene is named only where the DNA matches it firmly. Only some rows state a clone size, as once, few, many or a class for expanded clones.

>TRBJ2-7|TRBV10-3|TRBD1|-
CAISASQGQGSGEQYF
TGTGCCATCAGTGCAAGCCAGGGACAGGGAAGTGGCGAGCAGTACTTC
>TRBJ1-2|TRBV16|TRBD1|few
CASSQSTAGGYGYTF
TGTGCCAGCAGCCAATCGACGGCAGGGGGCTATGGCTACACCTTC
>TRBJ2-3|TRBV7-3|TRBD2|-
CASSLRSGERNTQYF
TGTGCCAGCAGCTTAAGAAGCGGGGAAAGGAATACGCAGTATTTT
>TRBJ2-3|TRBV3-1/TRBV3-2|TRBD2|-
CASSQELAGGSSDTQYF
TGTGCCAGCAGCCAAGAGCTAGCGGGGGGGTCGTCAGATACGCAGTATTTT
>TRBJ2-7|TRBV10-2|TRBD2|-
CASRLAGAIEQYF
TGCGCCAGCAGGCTAGCGGGAGCTATCGAGCAGTACTTC
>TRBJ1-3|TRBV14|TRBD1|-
CASSRDRGDSASGNTIYF
TGTGCCAGCAGCCGAGACAGGGGTGATTCCGCCTCTGGAAACACCATATATTTT
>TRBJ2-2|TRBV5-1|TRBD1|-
CASSLGTATGELFF
TGCGCCAGCAGCCTTGGGACAGCCACCGGGGAGCTGTTTTTT
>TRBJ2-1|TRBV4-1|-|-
CASSQARGDSYNEQFF
TGCGCCAGCAGCCAAGCTAGAGGAGACAGCTACAATGAGCAGTTCTTC
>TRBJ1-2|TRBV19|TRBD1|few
CASSSHGTGRRVYGYTF
TGTGCCAGTAGTTCCCACGGGACAGGACGGAGGGTCTATGGCTACACCTTC
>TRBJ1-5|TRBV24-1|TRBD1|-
CATSEGDRDQPQHF
TGTGCCACCAGTGAGGGGGACAGGGATCAGCCCCAGCATTTT
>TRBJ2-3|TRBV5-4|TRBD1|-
CASSEGQADTQYF
TGTGCCAGCAGCGAGGGACAGGCGGATACGCAGTATTTT
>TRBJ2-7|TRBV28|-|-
CASSPSTGSYEQYF
TGTGCCAGCAGTCCCTCGACAGGCTCCTACGAGCAGTACTTC
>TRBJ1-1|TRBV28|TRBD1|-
CASKRTGGNTEAFF
TGTGCCAGCAAAAGGACAGGGGGGAACACTGAAGCTTTCTTT
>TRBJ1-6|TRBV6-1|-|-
CASSDPRESYNSPLHF
TGTGCCAGCAGTGATCCCAGGGAATCCTATAATTCACCCCTCCACTTT
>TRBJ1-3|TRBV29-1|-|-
CSGQATSGNTIYF
TGCAGCGGACAGGCGACGTCTGGAAACACCATATATTTT
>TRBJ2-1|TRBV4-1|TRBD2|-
CASSHNYPRLAGGREQFF
TGCGCCAGCAGCCACAATTACCCCCGACTAGCGGGGGGGCGCGAGCAGTTCTTC
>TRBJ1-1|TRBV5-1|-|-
CASSLREGPYTEAFF
TGCGCCAGCAGCTTGAGGGAGGGGCCCTACACTGAAGCTTTCTTT
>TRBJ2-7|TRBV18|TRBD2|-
CASSFGAGAYEQYF
TGTGCCAGTTCCTTTGGGGCGGGAGCCTACGAGCAGTACTTC
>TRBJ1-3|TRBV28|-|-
CASSFGREGNTIYF
TGTGCCAGCAGTTTCGGCAGGGAAGGAAACACCATATATTTT
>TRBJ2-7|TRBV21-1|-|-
CASSKGASGAPSYEQYF
TGTGCCAGCAGCAAAGGGGCTAGCGGGGCCCCCTCCTACGAGCAGTACTTC
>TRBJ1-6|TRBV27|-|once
CASSAYRDSPLHF
TGTGCCAGCAGTGCATACAGGGATTCACCCCTCCACTTT
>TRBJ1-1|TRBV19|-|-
CASTDRPGGTEAFF
TGTGCCAGTACCGACAGGCCTGGGGGCACTGAAGCTTTCTTT
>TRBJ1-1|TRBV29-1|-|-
CSSLRNMNTEAFF
TGCAGCTCTCTCAGGAATATGAACACTGAAGCTTTCTTT
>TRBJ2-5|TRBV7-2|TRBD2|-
CASSFVPAGGTETQYF
TGTGCCAGCAGCTTTGTCCCAGCGGGGGGCACAGAGACCCAGTACTTC
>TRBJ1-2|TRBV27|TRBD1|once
CASKGQGYGYTF
TGTGCCAGCAAGGGACAGGGGTATGGCTACACCTTC
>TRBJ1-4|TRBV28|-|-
CASSQGGGVDEKLFF
TGTGCCAGCAGTCAGGGCGGGGGCGTGGATGAAAAACTGTTTTTT
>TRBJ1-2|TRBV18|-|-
CASSPRTEGGYTF
TGTGCCAGCTCACCTCGCACGGAGGGAGGCTACACCTTC
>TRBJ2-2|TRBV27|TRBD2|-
CASSFVGGAGELFF
TGTGCCAGCAGCTTCGTCGGGGGGGCCGGGGAGCTGTTTTTT
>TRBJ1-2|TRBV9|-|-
CASSVGAGSGYTF
TGTGCCAGCAGCGTAGGGGCAGGTAGTGGCTACACCTTC
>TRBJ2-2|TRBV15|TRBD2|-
CATSPKRENTGELFF
TGTGCCACCTCCCCTAAGCGGGAGAACACCGGGGAGCTGTTTTTT
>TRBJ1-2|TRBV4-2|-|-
CASSQVLGGTYGYTF
TGTGCCAGCAGCCAAGTGCTGGGGGGGACCTATGGCTACACCTTC
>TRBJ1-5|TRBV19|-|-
CASSISSSSNQPQHF
TGTGCCAGTAGTATATCTAGCTCCAGCAATCAGCCCCAGCATTTT
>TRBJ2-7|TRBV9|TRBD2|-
CASSVAAGGGSYEQYF
TGTGCCAGCAGCGTAGCGGCGGGGGGGGGCTCCTACGAGCAGTACTTC
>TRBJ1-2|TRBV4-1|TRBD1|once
CASSQPTTGTDGYTF
TGCGCCAGCAGCCAACCTACGACAGGGACAGATGGCTACACCTTC
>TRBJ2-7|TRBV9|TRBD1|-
CASSVGTGAYEQYF
TGTGCCAGCAGCGTGGGGACAGGGGCTTACGAGCAGTACTTC
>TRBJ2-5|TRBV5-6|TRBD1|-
CASSLNRGRVGTQYF
TGTGCCAGCAGCTTGAACAGGGGGCGCGTAGGGACCCAGTACTTC
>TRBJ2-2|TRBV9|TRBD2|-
CASSAGGAGGNTGELFF
TGTGCCAGCAGCGCCGGTGGGGCGGGAGGGAACACCGGGGAGCTGTTTTTT
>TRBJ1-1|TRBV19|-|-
CASSMIWGRDTEAFF
TGTGCCAGTAGTATGATTTGGGGGCGAGACACTGAAGCTTTCTTT
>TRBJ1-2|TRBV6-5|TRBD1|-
CASSYSGDRDYGYTF
TGTGCCAGCAGTTACTCGGGGGACAGGGACTATGGCTACACCTTC
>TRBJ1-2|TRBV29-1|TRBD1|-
CSPDRDRAVVTSGYGYTF
TGCAGCCCTGACCGGGACAGGGCCGTGGTAACCTCTGGGTATGGCTACACCTTC
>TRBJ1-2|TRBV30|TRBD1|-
CAWSVGTGNYGYTF
TGTGCCTGGAGTGTAGGGACAGGGAACTATGGCTACACCTTC
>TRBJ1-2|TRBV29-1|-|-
CSASDRGDGYTF
TGCAGCGCCTCGGACAGAGGTGATGGCTACACCTTC
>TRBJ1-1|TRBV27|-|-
CASSLWSGGEAFF
TGTGCCAGCAGTTTATGGTCCGGGGGTGAAGCTTTCTTT
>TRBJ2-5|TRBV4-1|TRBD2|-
CASSQDWLAGAEETQYF
TGCGCCAGCAGCCAAGATTGGCTAGCGGGAGCGGAAGAGACCCAGTACTTC
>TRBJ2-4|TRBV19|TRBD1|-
CASSIAGGNIQYF
TGTGCCAGTAGTATAGCAGGGGGCAACATTCAGTACTTC
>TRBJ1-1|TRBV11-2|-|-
CASSLETGIIEAFF
TGTGCCAGCAGCTTAGAAACAGGGATCATTGAAGCTTTCTTT
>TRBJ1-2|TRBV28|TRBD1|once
CASSLMKGAQSYGYTF
TGTGCCAGCAGTTTAATGAAGGGGGCGCAATCCTATGGCTACACCTTC
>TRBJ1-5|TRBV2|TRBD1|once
CASSTRTGLLQPQHF
TGTGCCAGCAGTACCCGGACAGGGTTGCTCCAGCCCCAGCATTTT
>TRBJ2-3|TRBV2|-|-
CASMVAGNTDTQYF
TGTGCCAGCATGGTGGCGGGGAACACAGATACGCAGTATTTT
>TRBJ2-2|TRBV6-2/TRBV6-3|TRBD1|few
CASSETGYTGELFF
TGTGCCAGCAGTGAGACAGGGTACACCGGGGAGCTGTTTTTT
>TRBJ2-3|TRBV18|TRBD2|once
CASFPGTSTDTQYF
TGTGCCAGCTTCCCCGGGACTAGTACAGATACGCAGTATTTT
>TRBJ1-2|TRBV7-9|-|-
CASSLRGTDYGYTF
TGTGCCAGCAGCTTACGGGGGACGGACTATGGCTACACCTTC
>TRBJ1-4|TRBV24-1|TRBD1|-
CATSDPGQGGEKLFF
TGTGCCACCAGTGATCCCGGACAGGGAGGAGAAAAACTGTTTTTT
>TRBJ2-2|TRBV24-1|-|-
CATSGLHTGELFF
TGTGCCACCAGTGGACTACACACCGGGGAGCTGTTTTTT
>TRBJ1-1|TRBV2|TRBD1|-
CASSEQGAIGTEAFF
TGTGCCAGCAGTGAACAGGGGGCCATAGGCACTGAAGCTTTCTTT
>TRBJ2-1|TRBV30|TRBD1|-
CAWYPGQEDNEQFF
TGTGCCTGGTATCCGGGACAGGAAGACAATGAGCAGTTCTTC
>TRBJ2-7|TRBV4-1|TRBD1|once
CASSQQTGGDEQYF
TGCGCCAGCAGCCAACAAACAGGGGGCGACGAGCAGTACTTC